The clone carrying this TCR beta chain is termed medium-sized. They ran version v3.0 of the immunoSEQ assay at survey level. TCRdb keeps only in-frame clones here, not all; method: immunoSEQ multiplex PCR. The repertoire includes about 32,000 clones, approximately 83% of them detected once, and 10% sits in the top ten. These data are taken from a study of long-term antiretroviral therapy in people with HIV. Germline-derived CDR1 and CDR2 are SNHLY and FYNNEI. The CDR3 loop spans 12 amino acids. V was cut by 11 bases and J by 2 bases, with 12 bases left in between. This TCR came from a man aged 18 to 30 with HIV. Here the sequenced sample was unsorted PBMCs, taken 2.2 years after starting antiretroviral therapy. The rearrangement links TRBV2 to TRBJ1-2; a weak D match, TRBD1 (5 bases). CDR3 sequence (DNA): TGTGCCGAGGACATCCCAAACTATGGCTACACCTTC. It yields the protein CAEDIPNYGYTF.